The 24 T cell receptor beta chains listed next were all sequenced from one sample in a study of molecular identifiers for immune sequencing clone quantification. A single record per CDR3 protein comes from TCRdb applying MiXCR to the PCR reads. Altogether 40,000 to 45,000 distinct CDR3 sequences are present, around 21% being singletons, with the ten largest covering more than 0.95%. The sample comprised naive CD8+ T cells from blood, with Jurkat cell RNA spiked in. Subset specified: FACS-sorted CD8+CD4-CCR7+CD45RA+ naive T cells. Receptors originate from a human donor in good health. Some libraries in this study had Jurkat cell RNA spiked in.

This clonotype was detected many times. This chain joins TRBV11-2 and TRBJ1-1, with a tentative D call TRBD1 (6 bases). The CDR3 is made up of 16 amino acids. Trimming shortened V by 4 bases and J by 12 bases, and 27 bases separated the two germline ends. Germline values: CDR1 SGHAT, CDR2 FQNNGV. CDR3 region: CASSSSVGGMGGRTFF. The CDR3 DNA reads as TGTGCCAGCAGCTCAAGCGTTGGGGGCATGGGGGGTAGAACTTTCTTT.

On this clonotype: One base away lies a much larger clone, so this may be a sequencing read error. CDR3 sequence reads: CASSQPTSGGSGTQYF. The DNA of the CDR3 is TGTGCCAGCAGCCAACCCACTAGCGGGGGTTCAGGTACGCAGTATTTT. This chain joins TRBV13 and TRBJ2-3, with 11 positions matching TRBD2. The CDR3 runs 16 residues. The junction had 12 bases not matched to a gene; V was cut back by 5 bases and J by 8 bases. Germline V gene lookup returns CDR1 PRHDT and CDR2 FYEKMQ (reference sequence).

In its sample, this clonotype was seen many times. The rearrangement joins TRBV27 to TRBJ1-2; D call uncertain. With 6 bases removed from V and 0 bases from J, the gap between germline ends came to 17 bases. Germline values: CDR1 MNHEY, CDR2 SMNVEV (reference sequence). The CDR3 spans 16 residues. Here the CDR3 reads CASRGSDGYSNYGYTF. Here the CDR3 DNA reads TGTGCCAGCAGGGGGTCGGACGGTTATTCTAACTATGGCTACACCTTC.

There are many counts of this clonotype. This sequence joins TRBV18 and TRBJ2-3; D gene ambiguous. The V end lost 5 bases, the J end lost 6 bases, and 15 bases lay between the germline ends. CDR1 and CDR2 (germline): KGHSH, LQKENI. The CDR3 has 14 amino acids. This CDR3 is CASSDPVVRDTQYF. The DNA of the CDR3 is TGTGCCAGCTCAGATCCAGTGGTTCGTGATACGCAGTATTTT.

This clonotype occurred many times. CDR3 DNA: TGTGCCAGCAGCTTACCGGGCTCCTCCTACAATGAGCAGTTCTTC. This encodes CASSLPGSSYNEQFF. The chain has TRBV7-9 and TRBJ2-1; the D is unclear. The CDR3 contains 15 residues. The germline V and J ends were trimmed by 2 bases and 0 bases, with 8 bases remaining between them. Germline values: CDR1 SEHNR, CDR2 FQNEAQ (reference sequence).

Many counts were recorded for this clonotype. The chain recombines TRBV9 with TRBJ1-1; no firm D call. The germline V and J ends were trimmed by 0 bases and 4 bases, with 19 bases remaining between them. Germline V gene data show CDR1 as SGDLS and CDR2 as YYNGEE. The CDR3 runs to 17 residues. CDR3 sequence: CASSVAPNRGEVTEAFF. The CDR3 DNA reads TGTGCCAGCAGCGTAGCCCCAAACCGCGGGGAAGTCACTGAAGCTTTCTTT.

This clonotype is deemed medium-sized (0.01 to 0.1%). The chain uses TRBV7-8 and TRBJ2-3, with D uncertain. The CDR3 runs to 11 residues. The ends were cut back, 4 bases at V and 2 bases at J, with 1 base in the middle. CDR1 is SGHVS, CDR2 FQNEAQ, per germline. Here the CDR3 reads CASSSTDTQYF. Written as DNA, the CDR3 is TGTGCCAGCAGCTCCACAGATACGCAGTATTTT. The entire variable domain, with the rest obtained from reference TRBV7-8 and TRBJ2-3, is as follows: GAGVSQSPRYKVAKRGQDVALRCDPISGHVSLFWYQQALGQGPEFLTYFQNEAQLDKSGLPSDRFFAERPEGSVSTLKIQRTQQEDSAVYLCASSSTDTQYFGPGTRLTVL.

This clonotype was found a few times. The rearrangement links TRBV14 to TRBJ2-1, with 7 positions matching TRBD2. The germline V gene has CDR1 SGHDN and CDR2 FVKESK. The CDR3 is made up of 15 amino acids. V lost 1 base, J lost 6 bases, and 6 bases stayed unmatched. The CDR3 loop reads CASSQVGGSVNEQFF. The CDR3 DNA follows: TGTGCCAGCAGCCAAGTTGGCGGGAGTGTCAATGAGCAGTTCTTC.

This clonotype appeared many times. CDR3 in DNA: TGCGCCAGCAGCCAGACAGGGGGCTACGAGCAGTACTTC. Amino acid sequence: CASSQTGGYEQYF. V usage is TRBV4-1 and J usage is TRBJ2-7; 9 bases are a match to TRBD1. With 3 bases clipped from V and 3 bases from J, the junction kept 0 bases outside the gene matches. The CDR3 contains 13 residues. Germline CDR1 and CDR2: MGHRA and YSYEKL.

This clonotype was detected ten times or more. The rearrangement joins TRBV19 to TRBJ1-5; D call uncertain. Trimming shortened V by 7 bases and J by 5 bases, and 12 bases separated the two germline ends. Per the germline V gene, CDR1 is LNHDA and CDR2 is SQIVND (reference sequence). The length of the CDR3 is 13 residues. DNA for the CDR3: TGTGCCAGTAACTCCCCGACGGATCAGCCCCAGCATTTT. This codes for CASNSPTDQPQHF.

The rearrangement links TRBV6-5 to TRBJ1-2, with D possibly being TRBD1 (6 bases). The germline V gene encodes CDR1 MNHEY and CDR2 SVGAGI. The CDR3 is 12 residues long. The germline V and J ends were trimmed by 6 bases and 3 bases, with 8 bases remaining between them. The CDR3, as DNA: TGTGCCAGCAGAGGACAGTACTATGGCTACACCTTC. This sequence encodes CASRGQYYGYTF.

The J gene is TRBJ2-7, the V gene TRBV11-2, with D possibly matching TRBD1 (6 bases). Trimming pared 5 bases from V and 3 bases from J, leaving 20 bases between. This CDR3 region has 16 residues. Germline V lookup: CDR1 SGHAT, CDR2 FQNNGV. The chain's CDR3 is CASSRGQKLIDYEQYF. The DNA of the CDR3 is TGTGCCAGCAGCCGCGGACAGAAACTAATCGACTACGAGCAGTACTTC.

Points on this clonotype: Since a much larger clone is just one base distant, this may be a read error. CDR3 region: CATSVAQTRSTDTQYF. CDR3 in DNA: TGTGCCACCAGTGTTGCCCAGACAAGGAGCACAGATACGCAGTATTTT. The rearrangement uses TRBV24-1 and TRBJ2-3; no definite D call. The CDR3 runs to 16 residues. Germline CDR1 reads KGHDR; CDR2 reads SFDVKD. V was clipped by 5 bases and J by 0 bases, with 14 bases between them.

The chain is built from TRBV5-8 and TRBJ1-4; maybe TRBD1 (5 bases). V was pared by 4 bases and J by 4 bases, with 14 bases between. The CDR3 extends over 15 amino acids. Germline V CDR1 and CDR2: SGHTS, YDEGEE. The CDR3 DNA reads TGTGCCAGCAGCGTGGGGCAGGCGAATAATGAAAAACTGTTTTTT. This gives the protein CASSVGQANNEKLFF.

This clonotype was observed at least ten times. The chain carries TRBV4-1 and TRBJ2-3, with D hard to call. The CDR3 length is 14 residues. V was trimmed by 1 base and J by 14 bases, leaving 19 bases between them. CDR1 is MGHRA and CDR2 is YSYEKL in the germline V gene. The CDR3 region is CASSQVLGSAQRYF. CDR3 bases: TGCGCCAGCAGCCAAGTATTGGGGTCGGCCCAGCGGTATTTT.

This clonotype was counted ten times or more. The rearrangement links TRBV19 to TRBJ2-7, with 7 nucleotides matching TRBD2. This CDR3 contains 14 residues. Germline V CDR1 and CDR2: LNHDA, SQIVND (reference sequence). Trimming removed 1 base from V and 3 bases from J; junction bases left unmatched: 3. In DNA form, the CDR3 reads TGTGCCAGTAGTATAGGGCTAGCGGACTACGAGCAGTACTTC. Amino acids: CASSIGLADYEQYF.

This clonotype showed up many times. This chain links TRBV20-1 with TRBJ1-1, with D possibly matching TRBD1 (5 bases). The CDR3 spans 13 residues. Trimming stripped 6 bases from V and 6 bases from J, with 17 bases between. Germline V gives CDR1 DFQATT, CDR2 SNEGSKA (reference sequence). The CDR3 DNA follows: TGCAGTGCGATAACAGCCTTAGGGGCTGAAGCTTTCTTT. Encoded protein: CSAITALGAEAFF.

The chain couples TRBV7-1 to TRBJ2-7; possible D gene TRBD2, 7 bases. TRBV7-1 is an open reading frame whose function is uncertain. The CDR3 spans 18 residues. V lost 3 bases to trimming and J lost 10 bases, with 31 bases between them. The CDR3 DNA reads TGTGCCAGCAGCTCGGACTGGGGGGGCGCGAGCCCCTCCTATGAACAGTACTTC. Its translation is CASSSDWGGASPSYEQYF.

The rearrangement joins TRBV5-6 to TRBJ1-1, with D hard to call. The CDR3 spans 13 residues. The V end lost 4 bases, the J end lost 3 bases, and 10 bases lay between the germline ends. The germline gives CDR1 SGHDT, CDR2 YYEEEE. Here the CDR3 DNA reads TGTGCCAGCAGCCCAACAGTGGACACTGAAGCTTTCTTT. It specifies CASSPTVDTEAFF.

This clonotype was recorded at least ten times. The chain carries TRBV28 and TRBJ2-5; D not certain. From germline, CDR1 is MDHEN and CDR2 SYDVKM. V lost 6 bases, J lost 3 bases, and 8 bases lay in between. There are 12 residues in the CDR3. The DNA for the CDR3 is TGTGCCAGCAGCGGCCTGGAAGAGACCCAGTACTTC. Translated: CASSGLEETQYF.

The chain couples TRBV4-3 to TRBJ2-1; 9 positions agree with TRBD1. The V and J ends lost 4 bases and 4 bases, in that order; junction bases with no gene match: 17. Germline V gene lookup returns CDR1 LGHNA and CDR2 YSLEER. The CDR3 is 19 residues long. CDR3 in amino acids: CASSPDNLLDGTGYNEQFF. Written as DNA, the CDR3 is TGCGCCAGCAGCCCGGATAACCTACTCGACGGGACAGGGTACAATGAGCAGTTCTTC.

At least ten counts were recorded for this clonotype. The rearrangement links TRBV7-9 to TRBJ2-3; 13 positions match TRBD2. This CDR3 is built from 17 residues. Unmatched junction bases numbered 7, after V lost 5 bases and J lost 2 bases. The germline V gene encodes CDR1 SEHNR and CDR2 FQNEAQ (reference sequence). The CDR3 nucleotides are TGTGCCAGCAGCCCGGGACTAGCGGGATATGTCACAGATACGCAGTATTTT. Translation gives CASSPGLAGYVTDTQYF.

The sample holds one count of this clonotype. The gene calls are TRBV6-2 or TRBV6-3 and TRBJ2-1, with D perhaps matching TRBD1 (6 bases). V dropped 5 bases and J dropped 6 bases, with 11 bases sitting between them. The CDR3 consists of 13 residues. Germline V gene sequence: CDR1 MNHEY, CDR2 SVGEGT. This chain's CDR3 is CASSTGYGNEQFF. The DNA of the CDR3 is TGTGCCAGCAGTACAGGGTACGGCAATGAGCAGTTCTTC.

Turning to this clonotype: The junction shows a germline mismatch at one end, possibly a read error. The V call is TRBV15, the J call TRBJ2-3; no definite D call. Germline V gene data show CDR1 as LNHNV and CDR2 as YYDKDF (reference sequence). The length of the CDR3 is 14 residues. In DNA, the CDR3 is TGTGCCGCCAGCAGAGTTTTCATCTCAGATACGCAGTATTTT. The encoded protein is CAASRVFISDTQYF. Full variable domain (outside the CDR3, taken from reference TRBV15 and TRBJ2-3): DAMVIQNPRYQVTQFGKPVTLSCSQTLNHNVMYWYQQKSSQAPKLLFHYYDKDFNNEADTPDNFQSRRPNTSFCFLDIRSPGLGDTAMYLCAASRVFISDTQYFGPGTRLTVL.